Presented here are 11 T cell receptor beta chains from one specimen sequenced in a study of T cell responses to AZD1222 COVID-19 vaccine. Some clones are missing from TCRdb's copy, which holds only in-frame ones; the method was immunoSEQ multiplex PCR. Of approximately 200,000 clones in the sample, approximately 93% were seen once. The sample consisted of peripheral blood, taken 28 days after the second AZD1222 dose. Source of these receptors: an adult who received the AZD1222 COVID-19 vaccine.

V is TRBV6-5 and J is TRBJ2-7; 8 nucleotides line up with TRBD1. Germline V gives CDR1 MNHEY, CDR2 SVGAGI. J gave up 7 bases and V 6 bases, and 14 bases lay outside the gene matches. The CDR3 is 15 amino acids. The CDR3 loop is CASRAPGQAKGEQYF. CDR3 bases: TGTGCCAGCAGAGCACCGGGACAGGCTAAGGGTGAGCAGTACTTC.

This clone has only one observation. This chain connects TRBV7-9 to TRBJ2-2; D gene uncertain. The CDR3 extends over 15 amino acids. The V gene's germline CDR1 is SEHNR and CDR2 FQNEAQ (reference sequence). Trimming removed 4 bases from V and 5 bases from J, with 14 bases in between. CDR3 protein: CASSSRPSLTGELFF. Written as DNA, the CDR3 is TGTGCCAGCAGCTCGCGACCGAGCTTGACCGGGGAGCTGTTTTTT.

This clone turned up a few times. The chain employs TRBV5-1 and TRBJ2-2; the match to TRBD2 covers 9 bases. The CDR3 is 14 amino acids. Germline values: CDR1 SGHRS, CDR2 YFSETQ. After removal of 2 bases from V and 4 bases from J, the junction contained 0 bases not matched to a gene. CDR3 amino acids: CASSLAGGTGELFF. As DNA, the CDR3 is TGCGCCAGCAGCTTAGCGGGGGGCACCGGGGAGCTGTTTTTT.

In this sample, this clone turned up a few times. The rearrangement links TRBV4-1 to TRBJ2-2; D possibly matches TRBD1 or TRBD2 (5 bases each). The ends were cut back, 1 base at V and 7 bases at J, with 13 bases in the middle. Germline V gene sequence: CDR1 MGHRA, CDR2 YSYEKL. This CDR3 has 15 residues. The CDR3 nucleotides read TGCGCCAGCAGCCAAGGATGGGGACGGGTCGGGGAGCTGTTTTTT. This sequence encodes CASSQGWGRVGELFF.

This clone occurred once. CDR3: CATSRRASTGSQETQYF. CDR3 nucleotides: TGTGCCACCAGCAGACGAGCGTCTACAGGGTCCCAAGAGACCCAGTACTTC. The chain recombines TRBV15 with TRBJ2-5, with D possibly TRBD1 on 6 matching bases. Trimming cost V 2 bases and J 1 base, with 17 bases left between them. The CDR3 spans 17 residues. The germline gives CDR1 LNHNV, CDR2 YYDKDF (reference sequence).

The chain uses TRBV19 and TRBJ1-2; the D is unclear. CDR1 is LNHDA, CDR2 SQIVND, per germline (reference sequence). The ends were cut back, 1 base at V and 4 bases at J, with 16 bases in the middle. The CDR3 length is 16 residues. Written as DNA, the CDR3 is TGTGCCAGTAGTATAGGGGTTGGGAAGATGCCCTATGGCTACACCTTC. Protein product: CASSIGVGKMPYGYTF.

This chain links TRBV6-6 with TRBJ1-5, with D perhaps matching TRBD1 (5 bases). In germline, CDR1 is MNHNY, CDR2 SVGAGI (reference sequence). The CDR3 is 13 amino acids. Trimming took 7 bases from V and 0 from J, leaving 7 bases between them. CDR3 DNA: TGTGCCAGCAAGGACATTAGCAATCAGCCCCAGCATTTT. Translated, it gives CASKDISNQPQHF.

The J gene is TRBJ2-1, the V gene TRBV4-2, with 12 nucleotides matching TRBD2. The CDR3 sequence is 19 residues long. Losses at the gene ends were 1 base for V and 4 bases for J; bases not matched to a gene: 11. Germline lookup yields CDR1 LGHNA and CDR2 YNFKEQ. In DNA, the CDR3 is TGTGCCAGCAGCCAAGTAGGACTAGCGGGGTTGACACCTTACAATGAGCAGTTCTTC. This encodes CASSQVGLAGLTPYNEQFF.

The gene calls are TRBV7-9 and TRBJ1-3, with D uncertain. V was cut by 3 bases and J by 0 bases, with 6 bases left in between. Germline CDR1 reads SEHNR; CDR2 reads FQNEAQ (reference sequence). The length of the CDR3 is 14 residues. The CDR3 protein is CASSFLISGNTIYF. The CDR3 region has the DNA TGTGCCAGCAGCTTCCTAATCTCTGGAAACACCATATATTTT.

The chain is built from TRBV5-1 and TRBJ1-4, with D unclear. Germline CDR1 SGHRS, CDR2 YFSETQ. The CDR3 has 15 amino acids. Trimming pared 9 bases from V and 5 bases from J, leaving 20 bases between. The CDR3 region has the DNA TGCGCCACTAAAATAGCGCTCGGGCCAAATGAAAAACTGTTTTTT. Protein: CATKIALGPNEKLFF.

CDR3 sequence reads: CASSPRLDQPQHF. The CDR3 DNA reads TGCGCCAGCAGCCCGCGGCTGGATCAGCCCCAGCATTTT. The V and J genes are TRBV4-1 and TRBJ1-5; D is uncertain. Germline-derived CDR1 and CDR2 are MGHRA and YSYEKL. This CDR3 has 13 residues. V dropped 4 bases and J dropped 5 bases, with 9 bases sitting between them.